These 6 T cell receptor beta chains share one sample of origin, sequenced in a study of cytomegalovirus exposure and HLA in healthy donors. PCR employed 60 Vbeta and 13 Jbeta primers. Measured with immunoSEQ multiplex PCR; TCRdb has only the in-frame clones, and not every one. Counted here are roughly 170,000 clones, roughly 84% occurring once; the ten biggest clones make up 0.8% to 1.3%. The sequenced material came from PBMCs. All receptors come from a man younger than 45 in good health and CMV-seronegative.

This rearrangement joins TRBV7-6 to TRBJ2-3, with D unclear. V lost 5 bases to trimming and J lost 3 bases, with 12 bases between them. The CDR3 is 14 residues long. The germline V gene has CDR1 SGHVS and CDR2 FNYEAQ. The CDR3: CASSHSTTTDTQYF. The CDR3 DNA reads as TGTGCCAGCAGCCATTCGACGACTACAGATACGCAGTATTTT. Full variable domain (outside the CDR3, taken from reference TRBV7-6 and TRBJ2-3): GAGVSQSPRYKVTKRGQDVALRCDPISGHVSLYWYRQALGQGPEFLTYFNYEAQQDKSGLPNDRFSAERPEGSISTLTIQRTEQRDSAMYRCASSHSTTTDTQYFGPGTRLTVL.

The chain employs TRBV7-6 and TRBJ2-7, with D possibly being TRBD1 (5 bases). V was cut by 2 bases and J by 6 bases, with 8 bases left in between. CDR3 size: 12 residues. Germline V gene sequence: CDR1 SGHVS, CDR2 FNYEAQ. The chain's CDR3 is CASSLSRGEQYF. The CDR3 DNA follows: TGTGCCAGCAGCTTATCTAGGGGCGAGCAGTACTTC.

Worth noting for this clone: This sample includes further DNA sequences coding for the same CDR3. The genes are TRBV18 and TRBJ2-2; tentatively, D is TRBD1 (6 bases). Per germline, CDR1 KGHSH and CDR2 LQKENI. The V end lost 0 bases, the J end lost 3 bases, and 11 bases lay between the germline ends. This CDR3 has 16 residues. CDR3 sequence reads: CASSPPGGRDTGELFF. The CDR3 DNA sequence: TGTGCCAGCTCACCACCAGGGGGACGTGACACCGGGGAGCTGTTTTTT.

This clone was counted between two and nine times. The genes are TRBV6-1 and TRBJ1-6; D may be TRBD1 (6 bases). V shed 5 bases and J shed 7 bases, with 15 bases lying between them. The CDR3 length is 15 residues. Germline lookup yields CDR1 MNHNS and CDR2 SASEGT. The CDR3 DNA follows: TGTGCCAGCAGTCCGCGGGGGGCCGGCAATTCACCCCTCCACTTT. It is translated as CASSPRGAGNSPLHF.

The chain has TRBV10-1 and TRBJ1-4; weak D call: TRBD1 (6 bases). CDR1 and CDR2 from the germline V gene are WNHNN and SYGVQD (reference sequence). Trimming took 8 bases from V and 14 from J, leaving 18 bases between them. There are 12 residues in the CDR3. The CDR3 DNA reads as TGCGCCAGCGGAAGGGACAAGGCTTCGCTGTTTTTT. Amino acids: CASGRDKASLFF.

The chain is built from TRBV5-1 and TRBJ2-3; 10 bases agree with TRBD1. The CDR3 spans 17 residues. V dropped 0 bases and J dropped 5; count of bases not matched to a gene: 9. Germline CDR1 reads SGHRS; CDR2 reads YFSETQ. CDR3 coding DNA: TGCGCCAGCAGCTTGGGGTACGGGGGACAGGGGAGAGATACGCAGTATTTT. Protein: CASSLGYGGQGRDTQYF.